These 29 T cell receptor beta chains share one sample of origin, sequenced in a study of T-cell reconstitution after alpha-beta-depleted transplantation in children. The library targeted TCRbeta and was prepared with unique molecular identifiers. One entry per CDR3 protein, called by TCRdb with MiXCR from the PCR reads. The data show 200,000 to 250,000 distinct CDR3 sequences, about 9.5% seen once. The sequences come from PBMCs from the stem cell graft donor, collected from the stem cell graft. These receptors came from a human donor who donated a stem cell graft to a child with acute lymphoblastic leukemia.

This clonotype was detected ten times or more. The gene calls are TRBV7-2 and TRBJ2-5; the D gene is possibly TRBD2 (7 bases). V was cut by 0 bases and J by 4 bases, with 9 bases left in between. The CDR3 runs to 14 residues. In germline, CDR1 is SGHTA, CDR2 FQGNSA. The CDR3 region has the DNA TGTGCCAGCAGCTTAGCCGGGGGGCGAGAGACCCAGTACTTC. Translated: CASSLAGGRETQYF.

This clonotype was found a few times. The chain couples TRBV29-1 to TRBJ1-2; D gene uncertain. Trimming shortened V by 7 bases and J by 9 bases, and 21 bases separated the two germline ends. CDR1 and CDR2 (germline): SQVTM, ANQGSEA. The CDR3 length is 13 residues. The CDR3 region has the DNA TGCAGCGCTGTTCCTCCCTCTGGCCGACGCTACACCTTC. It encodes CSAVPPSGRRYTF.

This clonotype was recorded a few times. This chain joins TRBV27 and TRBJ1-5; TRBD1 might be the D (6 bases). CDR3 length: 14 amino acids. V lost 6 bases, J lost 4 bases, and 13 bases lay in between. CDR1 MNHEY and CDR2 SMNVEV come from the germline V gene (reference sequence). DNA of the CDR3: TGTGCCAGCAGCCCGGGGGCGGAAAATCAGCCCCAGCATTTT. Amino acids: CASSPGAENQPQHF.

This clonotype has only a few counts. The genes are TRBV5-4 and TRBJ2-1, with 12 nucleotides matching TRBD2. The junction had 1 base not matched to a gene; V was cut back by 0 bases and J by 6 bases. CDR3 length: 15 amino acids. CDR1 is SGHNT, CDR2 YYREEE, per germline (reference sequence). The CDR3 DNA sequence: TGTGCCAGCAGCTTGGCTAGCGGGGGGGCCAATGAGCAGTTCTTC. Residues: CASSLASGGANEQFF. Full variable domain (remainder filled in from reference TRBV5-4 and TRBJ2-1): ETGVTQSPTHLIKTRGQQVTLRCSSQSGHNTVSWYQQALGQGPQFIFQYYREEENGRGNFPPRFSGLQFPNYSSELNVNALELDDSALYLCASSLASGGANEQFFGPGTRLTVL.

This clonotype was detected many times. As DNA, the CDR3 is TGTGCCATCAGTGATCGATTAGCGGGACAAGAGACCCAGTACTTC. Translated: CAISDRLAGQETQYF. The gene calls are TRBV10-3 and TRBJ2-5, with 8 bases that match TRBD2. Losses at the gene ends were 3 bases for V and 2 bases for J; bases not matched to a gene: 5. This CDR3 spans 15 amino acids. Germline V lookup: CDR1 ENHRY, CDR2 SYGVKD.

This clonotype was counted ten times or more. The V call is TRBV14, the J call TRBJ1-6; D may be TRBD1 (5 bases). V lost 0 bases to trimming and J lost 6 bases, with 9 bases between them. The CDR3 runs 15 residues. Germline loops: CDR1 SGHDN, CDR2 FVKESK. The CDR3 loop reads CASSQDLRGNSPLHF. In DNA form, the CDR3 reads TGTGCCAGCAGCCAAGATCTTAGGGGTAATTCACCCCTCCACTTT.

The CDR3 bases are TGTGCCAGCAGCTTAGGGGCCGGGGGCGGCACAGATACGCAGTATTTT. Translating it yields CASSLGAGGGTDTQYF. This chain links TRBV7-2 with TRBJ2-3; D may match TRBD1 or TRBD2 (6 bases each). The V gene's germline CDR1 is SGHTA and CDR2 FQGNSA. This CDR3 spans 16 amino acids. Trimming pared 1 base from V and 1 base from J, leaving 12 bases between.

The chain recombines TRBV6-2 or TRBV6-3 with TRBJ2-7, with D maybe TRBD2 (6 bases). The CDR3 is made up of 13 amino acids. CDR1 and CDR2 (germline): MNHEY, SVGEGT. V dropped 2 bases and J dropped 11 bases, with 16 bases sitting between them. CDR3 loop: CASSYRENRAEYF. CDR3 nucleotides: TGTGCCAGCAGTTACCGGGAGAACCGGGCGGAGTACTTC.

There are a few counts of this clonotype. The genes are TRBV3-1 and TRBJ1-3; TRBD1 is a possible D gene (5 bases). Trimming stripped 0 bases from V and 2 bases from J, with 11 bases between. This CDR3 is built from 16 residues. Germline V gives CDR1 LGHDT, CDR2 YNNKEL (reference sequence). CDR3 nucleotide sequence: TGTGCCAGCAGCCAAGAGGGTTTGGGGGCTGGAAACACCATATATTTT. Translated, it gives CASSQEGLGAGNTIYF.

Ten or more counts support this clonotype. This sequence joins TRBV11-2 and TRBJ1-6; weak D call: TRBD1 (5 bases). V gave up 1 base and J gave up 9 bases, with 13 bases separating them. The CDR3 is made up of 15 amino acids. Germline V gene data show CDR1 as SGHAT and CDR2 as FQNNGV. The CDR3 loop reads CASSLGAGQGSPLHF. CDR3 coding DNA: TGTGCCAGCAGCTTAGGTGCAGGCCAGGGTTCACCCCTCCACTTT.

The chain combines TRBV15 with TRBJ1-5; TRBD1 matches 9 bases. CDR1 and CDR2 from the germline V gene are LNHNV and YYDKDF (reference sequence). The trim removed 1 base at V and 4 bases at J, leaving 5 bases unmatched. The CDR3 totals 16 residues. CDR3 nucleotide sequence: TGTGCCACCAGCAGAGTTATAGGGACAGGGAATCAGCCCCAGCATTTT. Translating gives CATSRVIGTGNQPQHF.

The table lists this clonotype with many counts. The chain employs TRBV10-3 and TRBJ1-1; TRBD1 might be the D (5 bases). V shed 8 bases and J shed 1 base, with 17 bases lying between them. From germline, CDR1 is ENHRY and CDR2 SYGVKD. CDR3 length: 15 residues. The CDR3, as DNA: TGTGCCATCGGCCGGGGACCCCCCGGGAACACTGAAGCTTTCTTT. Amino acids: CAIGRGPPGNTEAFF.

Of note for this clonotype: The junction does not match germline at one end; this may be a read error. The J gene is TRBJ2-4, the V gene TRBV27; TRBD2 agrees at 7 bases. The length of the CDR3 is 16 residues. From germline, CDR1 is MNHEY and CDR2 SMNVEV (reference sequence). In DNA, the CDR3 is TGTGGCAGCAGTTCCTTGGGAGCGGGGGCCAAAAACATTCAGTACTTC. This translates into CGSSSLGAGAKNIQYF.

This clonotype is deemed medium-sized (0.01 to 0.1%). The chain uses TRBV5-1 and TRBJ2-7; 7 nucleotides match TRBD1. Unmatched junction bases numbered 2, after V lost 5 bases and J lost 3 bases. The CDR3 covers 12 residues. The V gene's germline CDR1 is SGHRS and CDR2 YFSETQ. The CDR3 DNA is TGCGCCAGCAGTAGGGACAGCTACGAGCAGTACTTC. Its protein product is CASSRDSYEQYF.

The gene calls are TRBV10-3 and TRBJ1-6; the match to TRBD1 covers 9 bases. The CDR3 loop spans 13 amino acids. Losses at the gene ends were 4 bases for V and 8 bases for J; bases not matched to a gene: 0. The V gene's germline CDR1 is ENHRY and CDR2 SYGVKD. The CDR3 sequence: CAISGTGDSPLHF. The CDR3 DNA follows: TGTGCCATCAGTGGGACAGGGGATTCACCCCTCCACTTT.

This clonotype was seen only a few times. Here the CDR3 DNA reads TGTGCCAGCAGCCCGAGGACAGGGGCGATCAACGAGCAGTACTTC. Translated, it gives CASSPRTGAINEQYF. The chain joins TRBV5-6 to TRBJ2-7, with 9 positions matching TRBD1. The CDR3 sequence is 15 residues long. The J segment lost 5 bases and the V segment lost 4 bases, leaving 10 bases of the junction unmatched. The germline gives CDR1 SGHDT, CDR2 YYEEEE.

In its sample, this clonotype was seen many times. The rearrangement uses TRBV24-1 and TRBJ2-1, with TRBD2 identical over 10 bases. The ends lost 5 bases at V and 6 bases at J; junction bases unmatched: 9. This CDR3 has 16 residues. Germline V CDR1 and CDR2: KGHDR, SFDVKD. This chain's CDR3 is CATSGPLAGESNEQFF. The CDR3 nucleotides read TGTGCCACCAGTGGTCCCCTAGCGGGGGAGAGCAATGAGCAGTTCTTC.

This clonotype was counted many times. J is TRBJ2-2 and V is TRBV6-5; D call uncertain. V was pared by 7 bases and J by 6 bases, with 9 bases between. CDR3 length equals 12 residues. Germline CDR1 reads MNHEY; CDR2 reads SVGAGI. The CDR3 DNA sequence: TGTGCCAGCAAGGGTTTGCCCGGGGAGCTGTTTTTT. This gives the protein CASKGLPGELFF.

This clonotype was recorded many times. The V call is TRBV7-2, the J call TRBJ2-1; D ambiguous. The germline V and J ends were trimmed by 1 base and 6 bases, with 7 bases remaining between them. This CDR3 is built from 13 residues. Germline CDR1 SGHTA, CDR2 FQGNSA. The CDR3 sequence: CASSLVGGNEQFF. As DNA, the CDR3 is TGTGCCAGCAGCTTAGTGGGCGGCAATGAGCAGTTCTTC.

The chain couples TRBV29-1 to TRBJ2-5; 8 bases fit TRBD2. This CDR3 has 13 residues. J was trimmed by 6 bases and V by 8 bases; bases with no gene match: 11. Looked up from germline, CDR1 is SQVTM and CDR2 is ANQGSEA. For the CDR3, the DNA is TGCAGCATATTAAGCGGGGGACAAAAGACCCAGTACTTC. Translating it yields CSILSGGQKTQYF.

This clonotype appeared a few times. The genes are TRBV2 and TRBJ2-3, with 9 bases aligning to TRBD2. CDR1 and CDR2 (germline): SNHLY, FYNNEI. CDR3 length: 15 amino acids. The J segment lost 2 bases and the V segment lost 6 bases, leaving 6 bases of the junction unmatched. CDR3 nucleotide sequence: TGTGCCAGCAGCATAGCGGGGGCCCTCACAGATACGCAGTATTTT. Its protein is CASSIAGALTDTQYF.

The V call is TRBV6-1, the J call TRBJ1-6; D is perhaps TRBD1 (6 bases). The CDR3 runs to 14 residues. Germline lookup yields CDR1 MNHNS and CDR2 SASEGT. Trimming took off 5 bases at V and 13 bases at J, with 18 bases between the two ends. CDR3 sequence (DNA): TGTGCCAGCAGTAAGACAGGACCCGGTCGGCCCCTCCACTTT. Protein product: CASSKTGPGRPLHF.

This clonotype has ten or more counts. The chain uses TRBV10-3 and TRBJ2-7, with D maybe TRBD2 (6 bases). There are 14 residues in the CDR3. Germline V gives CDR1 ENHRY, CDR2 SYGVKD. Trimming removed 11 bases at V and 1 base at J, with 18 bases between. This CDR3 is CASTPGDPSYEQYF. In DNA form, the CDR3 reads TGTGCCTCTACCCCGGGGGACCCTTCCTACGAGCAGTACTTC.

This clonotype was counted many times. The chain carries TRBV20-1 and TRBJ2-1; possibly TRBD1 for D (5 bases). V gave up 0 bases and J gave up 11 bases, with 8 bases separating them. Germline V gene lookup returns CDR1 DFQATT and CDR2 SNEGSKA (reference sequence). This CDR3 contains 11 residues. CDR3 DNA: TGCAGTGCTAGAGATGGGGCGAAGCAGTTCTTC. It codes for CSARDGAKQFF.

The J gene is TRBJ2-2, the V gene TRBV7-2; D is unclear. The germline V gene encodes CDR1 SGHTA and CDR2 FQGNSA. The CDR3 consists of 17 residues. With 2 bases removed from V and 0 bases from J, the gap between germline ends came to 13 bases. This CDR3 is CASSLNLAIANTGELFF. As DNA, the CDR3 is TGTGCCAGCAGCTTAAACCTGGCCATCGCGAACACCGGGGAGCTGTTTTTT.

This clonotype was observed many times. J is TRBJ2-1 and V is TRBV29-1; 7 nucleotides line up with TRBD2. CDR1 and CDR2 (germline): SQVTM, ANQGSEA. This CDR3 contains 11 residues. Trimming at V came to 8 bases and at J to 10 bases, leaving 8 bases not matched to a gene. CDR3 DNA: TGCAGCTCGTTGACTAGCTGGGAGCAGTTCTTC. This encodes CSSLTSWEQFF.

This clonotype was detected only a few times. The chain recombines TRBV12-3 or TRBV12-4 with TRBJ2-7; 10 bases align to TRBD1. The CDR3 extends over 15 amino acids. The ends lost 5 bases at V and 7 bases at J; junction bases unmatched: 11. CDR3 residues: CASSTAGQGIGEQYF. As DNA, the CDR3 is TGTGCCAGCAGTACCGCGGGACAGGGGATCGGAGAGCAGTACTTC.

This clonotype was seen many times. J is TRBJ2-5 and V is TRBV29-1; D gene uncertain. Germline loops: CDR1 SQVTM, CDR2 ANQGSEA. Deletions cut 4 bases from V and 5 bases from J, with 14 bases between. CDR3 size: 13 residues. In nucleotides, the CDR3 is TGCAGCGTTGCGCCCCGCCGGCGGGAGACCCAGTACTTC. Protein: CSVAPRRRETQYF.

The gene calls are TRBV12-3 or TRBV12-4 and TRBJ2-1; D is unclear. The CDR3 spans 14 residues. Trimming pared 1 base from V and 9 bases from J, leaving 13 bases between. CDR3 sequence: CASSLETASGEQFF. The DNA for the CDR3 is TGTGCCAGCAGTTTAGAAACGGCCTCGGGTGAGCAGTTCTTC.